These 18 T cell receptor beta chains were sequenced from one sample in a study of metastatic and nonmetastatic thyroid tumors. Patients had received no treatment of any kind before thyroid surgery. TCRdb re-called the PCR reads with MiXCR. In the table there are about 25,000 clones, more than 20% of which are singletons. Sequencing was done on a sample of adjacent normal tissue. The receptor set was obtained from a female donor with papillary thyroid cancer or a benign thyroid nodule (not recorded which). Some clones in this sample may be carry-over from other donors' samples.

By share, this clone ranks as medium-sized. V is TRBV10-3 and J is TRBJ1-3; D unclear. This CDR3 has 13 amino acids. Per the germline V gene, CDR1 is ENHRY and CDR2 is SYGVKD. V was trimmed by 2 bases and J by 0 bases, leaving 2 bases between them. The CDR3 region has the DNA TGTGCCATCAGTGAGAACTCTGGAAACACCATATATTTT. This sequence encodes CAISENSGNTIYF.

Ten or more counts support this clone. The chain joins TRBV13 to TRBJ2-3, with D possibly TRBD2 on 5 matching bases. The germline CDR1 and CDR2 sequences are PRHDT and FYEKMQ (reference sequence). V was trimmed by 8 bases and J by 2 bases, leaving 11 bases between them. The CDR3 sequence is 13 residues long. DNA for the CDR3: TGTGCCAGCGGGCGGGTGGTCACAGATACGCAGTATTTT. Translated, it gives CASGRVVTDTQYF.

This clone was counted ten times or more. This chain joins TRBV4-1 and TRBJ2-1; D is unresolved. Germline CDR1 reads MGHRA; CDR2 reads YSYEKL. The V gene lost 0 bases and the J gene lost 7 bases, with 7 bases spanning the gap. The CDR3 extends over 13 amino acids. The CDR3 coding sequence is TGCGCCAGCAGCCAAGATGCCTGGAATGAGCAGTTCTTC. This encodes CASSQDAWNEQFF.

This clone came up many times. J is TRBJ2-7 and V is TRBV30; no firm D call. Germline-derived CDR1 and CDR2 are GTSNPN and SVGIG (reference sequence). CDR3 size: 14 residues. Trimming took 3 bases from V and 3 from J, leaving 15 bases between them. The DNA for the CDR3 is TGTGCCTGGAGGGGAACCGGAGCCTTCTACGAGCAGTACTTC. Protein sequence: CAWRGTGAFYEQYF.

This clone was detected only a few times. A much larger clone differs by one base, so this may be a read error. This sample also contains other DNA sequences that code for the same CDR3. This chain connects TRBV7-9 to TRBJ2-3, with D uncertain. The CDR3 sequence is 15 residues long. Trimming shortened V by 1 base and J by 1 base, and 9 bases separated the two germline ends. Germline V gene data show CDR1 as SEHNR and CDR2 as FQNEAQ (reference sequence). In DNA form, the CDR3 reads TGTGCCAGCAGCTTAGACCAGCGCCGCACAGATACGCAGTATTTT. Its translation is CASSLDQRRTDTQYF.

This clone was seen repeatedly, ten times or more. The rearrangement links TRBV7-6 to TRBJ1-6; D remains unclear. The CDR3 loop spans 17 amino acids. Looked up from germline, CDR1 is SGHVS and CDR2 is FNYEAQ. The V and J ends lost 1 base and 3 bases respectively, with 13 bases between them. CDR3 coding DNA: TGTGCCAGCAGCTTAGTGCCCAGCGACAACTATAATTCACCCCTCCACTTT. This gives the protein CASSLVPSDNYNSPLHF.

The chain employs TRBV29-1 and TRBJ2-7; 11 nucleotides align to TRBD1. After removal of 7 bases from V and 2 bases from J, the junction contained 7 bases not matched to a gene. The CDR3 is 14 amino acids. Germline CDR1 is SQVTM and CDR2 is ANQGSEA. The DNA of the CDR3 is TGCAGCGCTCGGGGGGACAGGGGGGCCTACGAGCAGTACTTC. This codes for CSARGDRGAYEQYF.

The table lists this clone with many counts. CDR3: CASSLQPEMNTEAFF. The DNA of the CDR3 is TGTGCCAGCAGCCTACAACCAGAGATGAACACTGAAGCTTTCTTT. The chain is built from TRBV7-3 and TRBJ1-1; no clear D. CDR1 and CDR2 (germline): SGHTA, FQGTGA. CDR3 length: 15 amino acids. V lost 5 bases and J 0 bases, leaving 13 bases between the germline ends.

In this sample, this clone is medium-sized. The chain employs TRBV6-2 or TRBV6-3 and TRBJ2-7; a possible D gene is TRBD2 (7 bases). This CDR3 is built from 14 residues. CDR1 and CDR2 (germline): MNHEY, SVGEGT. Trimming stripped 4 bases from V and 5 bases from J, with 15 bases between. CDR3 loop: CASSLGGASDEQYF. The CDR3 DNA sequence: TGTGCCAGCAGTTTAGGGGGGGCTAGCGACGAGCAGTACTTC.

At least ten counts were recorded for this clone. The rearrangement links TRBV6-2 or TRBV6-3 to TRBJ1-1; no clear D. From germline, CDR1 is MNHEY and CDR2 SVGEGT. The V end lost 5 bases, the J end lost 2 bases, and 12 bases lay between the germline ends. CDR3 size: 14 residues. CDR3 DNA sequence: TGTGCCAGCAGTCTACGATACCTTAACACTGAAGCTTTCTTT. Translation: CASSLRYLNTEAFF.

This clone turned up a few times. CDR3 DNA: TGTGCCAGCAGTAAGACAGGTTCTAGCAATCAGCCCCAGCATTTT. It specifies CASSKTGSSNQPQHF. This chain links TRBV6-1 with TRBJ1-5; D perhaps matches TRBD1 (6 bases). Trimming took 5 bases from V and 0 from J, leaving 11 bases between them. The CDR3 covers 15 residues. CDR1 is MNHNS and CDR2 is SASEGT in the germline V gene.

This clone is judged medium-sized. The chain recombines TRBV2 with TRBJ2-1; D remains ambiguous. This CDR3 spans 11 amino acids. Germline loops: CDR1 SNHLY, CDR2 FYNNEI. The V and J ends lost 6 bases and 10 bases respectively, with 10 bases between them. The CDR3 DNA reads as TGTGCCAGCAGGGCAGGACCAGAGCAGTTCTTC. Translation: CASRAGPEQFF.

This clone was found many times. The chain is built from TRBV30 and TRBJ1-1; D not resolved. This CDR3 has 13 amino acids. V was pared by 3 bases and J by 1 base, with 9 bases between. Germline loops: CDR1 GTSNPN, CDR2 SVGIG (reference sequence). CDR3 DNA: TGTGCCTGGAGCGCCTTGCGGAACACTGAAGCTTTCTTT. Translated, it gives CAWSALRNTEAFF. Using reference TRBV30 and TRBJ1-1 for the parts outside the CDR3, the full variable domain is SQTIHQWPATLVQPVGSPLSLECTVEGTSNPNLYWYRQAAGRGLQLLFYSVGIGQISSEVPQNLSASRPQDRQFILSSKKLLLSDSGFYLCAWSALRNTEAFFGQGTRLTVV.

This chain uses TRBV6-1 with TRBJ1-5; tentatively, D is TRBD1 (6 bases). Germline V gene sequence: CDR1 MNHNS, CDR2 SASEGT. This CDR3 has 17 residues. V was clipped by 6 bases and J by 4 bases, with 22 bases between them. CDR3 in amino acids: CASRSEASGTTNQPQHF. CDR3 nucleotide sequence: TGTGCCAGCAGATCAGAGGCATCCGGGACAACTAATCAGCCCCAGCATTTT.

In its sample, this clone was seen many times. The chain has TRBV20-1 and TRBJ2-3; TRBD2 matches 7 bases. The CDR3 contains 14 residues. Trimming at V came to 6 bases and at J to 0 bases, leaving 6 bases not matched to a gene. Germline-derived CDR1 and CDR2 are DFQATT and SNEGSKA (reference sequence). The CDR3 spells CSARGLKSTDTQYF. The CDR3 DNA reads TGCAGTGCAAGGGGACTAAAGAGCACAGATACGCAGTATTTT.

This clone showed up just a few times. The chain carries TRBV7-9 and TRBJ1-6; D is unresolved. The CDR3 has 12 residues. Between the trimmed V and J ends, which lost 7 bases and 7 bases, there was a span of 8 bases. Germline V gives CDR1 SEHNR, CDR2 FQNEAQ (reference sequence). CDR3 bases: TGTGCCAGCACCGGACCCAATTCACCCCTCCACTTT. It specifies CASTGPNSPLHF.

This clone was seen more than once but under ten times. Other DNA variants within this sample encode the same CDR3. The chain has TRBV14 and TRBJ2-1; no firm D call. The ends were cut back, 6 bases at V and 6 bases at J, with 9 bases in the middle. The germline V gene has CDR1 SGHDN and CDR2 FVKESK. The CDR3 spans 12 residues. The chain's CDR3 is CASSNLVNEQFF. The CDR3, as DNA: TGTGCCAGCAGTAACCTAGTCAATGAGCAGTTCTTC.

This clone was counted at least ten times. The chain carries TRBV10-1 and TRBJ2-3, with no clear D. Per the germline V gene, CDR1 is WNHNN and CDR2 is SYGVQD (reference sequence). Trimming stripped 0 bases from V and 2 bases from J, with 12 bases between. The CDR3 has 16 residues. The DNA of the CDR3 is TGCGCCAGCAGTGAGTCCCCAGGAACGTTCACAGATACGCAGTATTTT. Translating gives CASSESPGTFTDTQYF.